This section outlines one T cell receptor (beta chain) sequence together with its context. This clone showed up just once. The antigen it binds to is not known. There are no base qualities to consult, and no much larger clone falls within one base. Collaborating institutions collected whole blood in K2EDTA tubes following their own protocols. Collaborator samples were shipped for TCRbeta analysis as frozen whole blood, isolated PBMCs, or DNA extracted from either sample type. This sample is part of a study of blood T cell repertoires in COVID-19 (dated by TCRdb to 2018 to 2020). For the wider study: The collaborator samples originated in the United States, Italy and Spain and spanned the acute and convalescent phases of COVID-19. Samples came from the ongoing ImmuneRACE study (first 160 participants) plus 1,254 subjects from 6 global collaborators. HLA class I and class II types, where available, came from metadata supplied by the sample provider rather than from assay-based typing. The repertoires were released in a freely available public database meant as a resource for research on the immune response to SARS-CoV-2. Sample metadata almost always included a de-identified subject ID, COVID-19 status, age in years and sex. Deeply sampled blood TCRbeta repertoires from subjects exposed to, actively infected with, or recovered from COVID-19 were included in the dataset. The material from the prospective study consisted of cDNA or gDNA derived from T cells, B-cell-depleted T cells, or PBMCs. Study-wide findings and limitations: How much clinical and demographic metadata was included differed by source and by participant, and the metadata was provided uncurated.

TCRbeta CDR3 regions were amplified from genomic DNA using the immunoSEQ Assay, a bias-controlled multiplex PCR. The study's own analysis went as follows. Within the assay, amplification of reference gene primers was used to estimate how many nucleated cells each sample contained. To quantify the absolute abundance of each unique TCRbeta CDR3 rearrangement, sequence reads were collapsed and filtered. For each sample, productive Simpson clonality was calculated as the square root of Simpson's diversity index over productive rearrangements. Here the immuneACCESS table is served through TCRdb, limited to in-frame sequences with V and J called. Missing clones are a known gap in these copies; in checked studies unresolved V genes cover under half, and the rest lacks a known reason. The DNA was the basis for D and trimming; V, J and clone size are from that table. Across this sample there are approximately 200,000 clones, with about 80% seen only once. The ten largest clones represent 2.3% of the sample.

The CDR3, from cysteine to phenylalanine, totals 12 residues. CDR3 DNA is the only sequence kept; it has 36 bases, read in frame from the first base. Germline trimming amounts to 6 bases on V and 2 bases on J, with 1 as the count of junction bases outside the gene matches. Via the germline V gene, CDR1 is MDHEN and CDR2 SYDVKM. This clonotype was sampled from a woman in her fifties or sixties with acute or convalescent COVID-19. This sequence uses TRBV28 and TRBJ2-7, with 7 bases aligning to TRBD1. The sample was peripheral blood. The nucleotides are TGTGCCAGCAGAGACAGGGCCTACGAGCAGTACTTC. Translated, this is CASRDRAYEQYF.